A single sample gave rise to the 6 T cell receptor beta chains below, sequenced in a study of control samples from healthy donors and cancer patients. Profiled with immunoSEQ multiplex PCR; TCRdb holds only in-frame clones, not every one. Of about 170,000 clones listed, just under 95% are singletons. Source material: blood. The source is a woman aged 60-75 years in good health.

This clone was seen a handful of times. V is TRBV7-9 and J is TRBJ2-1; perhaps TRBD1 as D (6 bases). V shed 2 bases and J shed 8 bases, with 13 bases lying between them. Germline CDR1 reads SEHNR; CDR2 reads FQNEAQ (reference sequence). CDR3 length: 14 amino acids. The CDR3 DNA follows: TGTGCCAGCAGCTTAAGACAGGTGGAGGATGAGCAGTTCTTC. It is translated as CASSLRQVEDEQFF. The whole variable domain, remainder taken from reference TRBV7-9 and TRBJ2-1, is DTGVSQNPRHKITKRGQNVTFRCDPISEHNRLYWYRQTLGQGPEFLTYFQNEAQLEKSRLLSDRFSAERPKGSFSTLEIQRTEQGDSAMYLCASSLRQVEDEQFFGPGTRLTVL.

This clone was seen just once. CDR3 coding DNA: TGTGCCAGCAGTTTAACAGGGGCCACTGAAGCTTTCTTT. This codes for CASSLTGATEAFF. This chain joins TRBV6-2 or TRBV6-3 and TRBJ1-1, with 7 nucleotides matching TRBD1. The CDR3 length is 13 residues. Germline CDR1 reads MNHEY; CDR2 reads SVGEGT. Losses at the gene ends were 4 bases for V and 4 bases for J; bases not matched to a gene: 3.

J is TRBJ2-1 and V is TRBV5-4, with TRBD2 identical over 14 bases. The CDR3 loop spans 16 amino acids. Germline V lookup: CDR1 SGHNT, CDR2 YYREEE (reference sequence). V shed 1 base and J 4 bases; nucleotides not matched to a gene: 1. The CDR3 sequence: CASSLRLAGGYNEQFF. In DNA form, the CDR3 reads TGTGCCAGCAGCTTGAGACTAGCGGGGGGGTACAATGAGCAGTTCTTC.

This rearrangement joins TRBV7-2 to TRBJ1-2, with D tentatively TRBD1 (6 bases). Germline CDR1 SGHTA, CDR2 FQGNSA. Trimming stripped 5 bases from V and 5 bases from J, with 15 bases between. There are 14 residues in the CDR3. In DNA, the CDR3 is TGTGCCAGCAGCAGCCCGACAGGTTATTATGGCTACACCTTC. Residues: CASSSPTGYYGYTF.

This chain joins TRBV7-9 and TRBJ1-4; D is unresolved. The CDR3 covers 17 residues. From germline, CDR1 is SEHNR and CDR2 FQNEAQ (reference sequence). Trimming stripped 7 bases from V and 0 bases from J, with 18 bases between. For the CDR3, the DNA is TGTGCCAGCAAACCGATCGGGTCCTATACAACTAATGAAAAACTGTTTTTT. It is translated as CASKPIGSYTTNEKLFF.

The CDR3 spells CAWSFGPPGELFF. In DNA, the CDR3 is TGTGCCTGGAGTTTCGGGCCCCCCGGGGAGCTGTTTTTT. V usage is TRBV30 and J usage is TRBJ2-2; D uncertain. The length of the CDR3 is 13 residues. V lost 2 bases, J lost 6 bases, and 10 bases lay in between. Germline CDR1 reads GTSNPN; CDR2 reads SVGIG (reference sequence).